This T cell receptor beta chain was observed in a study of blood T cell repertoires in COVID-19. Study in general: Acute and convalescent COVID-19 samples came from the United States, Italy and Spain. In each case, the material was cDNA or gDNA derived from T cells, B-cell-depleted T cells, or PBMCs.

This CDR3 comprises 16 residues. Looked up from germline, CDR1 is MGHDK and CDR2 is SYGVNS. V was cut by 6 bases and J by 6 bases, with 22 bases left in between. Original data processing: Using reference gene primer amplification, nucleated cell counts were estimated. Some clones are missing from TCRdb's copy, which holds only in-frame ones; the method was immunoSEQ multiplex PCR. The V and J calls and the clone size are those of that table, but D and trimming were determined from the DNA. The data show about 300,000 clones, 83% seen once. The source is a woman between 50 and 59 years old with acute or convalescent COVID-19. Sequenced: peripheral blood. The chain joins TRBV25-1 to TRBJ2-3; D perhaps matches TRBD1 (5 bases). As DNA, the CDR3 is TGTGCCAGCAGACAAAGGTGGGGCGGAGAGAGCGATACGCAGTATTTT. This sequence encodes CASRQRWGGESDTQYF.